Reported below is one T cell receptor beta chain. Trimming took off 3 bases at V and 1 base at J, with 6 bases between the two ends. The CDR3 runs 13 residues. Germline CDR1 LNHDA, CDR2 SQIVND (reference sequence). This PCR relied on a set of 60 Vbeta primers and 13 Jbeta primers. Measured with immunoSEQ multiplex PCR; TCRdb has only the in-frame clones, and not every one. The table records some 150,000 clones, more than 75% of them present only once. The source of the sample is a study of cytomegalovirus exposure and HLA in healthy donors. The J gene is TRBJ1-1, the V gene TRBV19; no clear D gene. Sequencing used PBMCs. This TCR was sampled from a male donor in good health and CMV-seronegative. The CDR3, as DNA: TGTGCCAGTAGTATCTGGGCGAACACTGAAGCTTTCTTT. This sequence encodes CASSIWANTEAFF.